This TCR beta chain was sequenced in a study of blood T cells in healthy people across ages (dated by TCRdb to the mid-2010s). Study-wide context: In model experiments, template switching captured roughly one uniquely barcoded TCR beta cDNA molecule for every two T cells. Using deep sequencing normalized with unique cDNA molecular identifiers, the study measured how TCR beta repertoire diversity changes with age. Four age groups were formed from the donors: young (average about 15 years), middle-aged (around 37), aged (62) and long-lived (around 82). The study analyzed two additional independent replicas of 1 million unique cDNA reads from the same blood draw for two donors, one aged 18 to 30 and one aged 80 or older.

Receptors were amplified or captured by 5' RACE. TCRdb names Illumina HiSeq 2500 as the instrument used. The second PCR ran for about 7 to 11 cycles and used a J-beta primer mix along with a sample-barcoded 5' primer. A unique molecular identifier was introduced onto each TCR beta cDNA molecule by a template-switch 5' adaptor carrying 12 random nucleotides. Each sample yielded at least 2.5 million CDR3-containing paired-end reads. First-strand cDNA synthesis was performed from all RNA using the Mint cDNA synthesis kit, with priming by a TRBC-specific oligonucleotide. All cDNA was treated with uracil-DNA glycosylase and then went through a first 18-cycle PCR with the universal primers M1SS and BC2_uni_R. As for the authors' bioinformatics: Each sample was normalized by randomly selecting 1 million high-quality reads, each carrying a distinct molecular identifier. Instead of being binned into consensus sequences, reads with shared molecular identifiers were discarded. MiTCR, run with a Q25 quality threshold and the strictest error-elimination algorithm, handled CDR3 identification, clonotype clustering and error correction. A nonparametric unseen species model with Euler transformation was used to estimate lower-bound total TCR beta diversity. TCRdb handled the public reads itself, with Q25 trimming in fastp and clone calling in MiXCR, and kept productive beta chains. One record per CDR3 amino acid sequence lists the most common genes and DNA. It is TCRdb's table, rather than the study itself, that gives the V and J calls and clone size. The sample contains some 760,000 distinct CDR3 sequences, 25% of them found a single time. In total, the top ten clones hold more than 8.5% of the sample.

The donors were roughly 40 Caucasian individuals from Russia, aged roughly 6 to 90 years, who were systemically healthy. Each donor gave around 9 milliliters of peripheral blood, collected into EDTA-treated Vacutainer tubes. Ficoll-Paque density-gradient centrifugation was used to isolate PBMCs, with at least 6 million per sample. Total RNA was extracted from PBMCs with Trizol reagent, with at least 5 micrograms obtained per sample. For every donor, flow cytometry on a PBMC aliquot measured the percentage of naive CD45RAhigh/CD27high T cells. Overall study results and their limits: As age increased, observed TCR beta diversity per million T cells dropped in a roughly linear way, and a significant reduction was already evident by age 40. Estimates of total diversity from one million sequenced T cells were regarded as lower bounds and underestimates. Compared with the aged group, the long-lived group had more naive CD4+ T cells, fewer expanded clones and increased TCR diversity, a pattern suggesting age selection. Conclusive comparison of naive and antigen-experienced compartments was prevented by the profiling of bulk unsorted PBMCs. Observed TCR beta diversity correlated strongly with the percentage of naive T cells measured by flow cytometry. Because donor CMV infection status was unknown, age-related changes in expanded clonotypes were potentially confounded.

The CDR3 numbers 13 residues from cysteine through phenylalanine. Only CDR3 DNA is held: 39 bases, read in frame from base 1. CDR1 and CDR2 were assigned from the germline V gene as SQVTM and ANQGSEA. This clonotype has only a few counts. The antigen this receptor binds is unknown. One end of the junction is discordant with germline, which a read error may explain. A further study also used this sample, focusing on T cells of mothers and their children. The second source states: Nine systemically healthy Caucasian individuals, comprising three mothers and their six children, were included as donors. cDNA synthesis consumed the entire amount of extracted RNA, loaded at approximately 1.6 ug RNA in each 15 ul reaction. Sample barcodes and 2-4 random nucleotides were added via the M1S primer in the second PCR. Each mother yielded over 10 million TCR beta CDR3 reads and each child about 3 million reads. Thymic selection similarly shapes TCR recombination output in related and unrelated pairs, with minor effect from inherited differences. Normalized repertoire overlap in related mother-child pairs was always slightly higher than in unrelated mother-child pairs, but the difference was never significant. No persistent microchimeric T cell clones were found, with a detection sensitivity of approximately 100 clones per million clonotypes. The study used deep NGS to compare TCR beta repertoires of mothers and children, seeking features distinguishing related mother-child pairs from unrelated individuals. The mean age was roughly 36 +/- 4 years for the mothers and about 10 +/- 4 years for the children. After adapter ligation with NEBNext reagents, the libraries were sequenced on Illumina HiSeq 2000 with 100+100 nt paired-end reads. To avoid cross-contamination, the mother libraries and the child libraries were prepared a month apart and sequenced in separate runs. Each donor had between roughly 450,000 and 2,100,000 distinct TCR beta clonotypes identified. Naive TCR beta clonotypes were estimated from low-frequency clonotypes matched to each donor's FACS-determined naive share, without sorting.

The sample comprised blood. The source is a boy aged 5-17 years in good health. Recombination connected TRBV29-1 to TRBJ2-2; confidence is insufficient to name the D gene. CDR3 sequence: CSVERQNAGELFF. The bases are TGCAGCGTTGAGCGGCAGAACGCCGGGGAGCTGTTTTTT.